This TCR beta chain appears in the sequencing data of a study of CD8 T cells in ankylosing spondylitis. CDR3 length: 13 amino acids. V lost 8 bases and J lost 2, with 11 bases in between. Per germline, CDR1 WNHNN and CDR2 SYGVQD (reference sequence). Via MiXCR, TCRdb re-called the 5' RACE reads, giving one row per CDR3 protein. The table records more than 150,000 distinct CDR3 sequences, about 20% of them present only once. This clonotype has a handful of counts. Sequenced input: blood, either unsorted or a sorted T cell fraction (not recorded which). This TCR was recovered from a male donor aged 5 to 29 with ankylosing spondylitis or in good health (not recorded which). This rearrangement joins TRBV10-1 to TRBJ2-3, with TRBD1 as a possible D gene (6 bases). CDR3 in DNA: TGCGCCAGCCAGGGGATTACCACAGATACGCAGTATTTT. It translates to CASQGITTDTQYF.